This T cell receptor beta chain originates from a study of T cell responses to AZD1222 COVID-19 vaccine. The count of this clone is one. TCRdb's table, derived via immunoSEQ multiplex PCR, lists solely in-frame clones and lacks some. The sample shows fewer than 100,000 clones, around nine tenths of them seen only once. V was shortened by 3 bases and J by 8 bases, with 13 bases between the two germline ends. Germline V gene sequence: CDR1 MNHEY, CDR2 SVGEGT. The CDR3 is 13 residues long. The TCR originated in an adult who received the AZD1222 COVID-19 vaccine. The sequenced sample was peripheral blood, obtained 28 days after the second AZD1222 dose. The chain couples TRBV6-2 or TRBV6-3 to TRBJ1-1; D gene unclear. In nucleotides, the CDR3 is TGTGCCAGCAGTTATTCGGGGTTGTGGGAAGCTTTCTTT. It encodes CASSYSGLWEAFF.